Below, one T cell receptor beta chain is given with its context. The target antigen is unknown. The source of the sample is a study of cytomegalovirus exposure and HLA in healthy donors. Study context: The same platform was used for the roughly 130 validation repertoires and the approximately 670 first-cohort repertoires, a later analysis reported. Points from the study as a whole: Altogether, more than 150 TCR beta chains were recorded as cytomegalovirus-associated. Within the approximately 130 validation repertoires, first-cohort TCR clusters tended to co-occur, according to a later analysis.

Donors came from a validation cohort of about 110 subjects, distinct from the first 666-subject cohort. Germline CDR1 is SEHNR and CDR2 is FQNEAQ (reference sequence). The CDR3 is 16 residues long. Trimming stripped 6 bases from V and 2 bases from J, with 17 bases between. Only in-frame clones appear in the TCRdb table, and some are missing; sequencing was by immunoSEQ multiplex PCR. The sample lists 200,000 to 250,000 clones; about 89% were seen once. V usage is TRBV7-9 and J usage is TRBJ1-3; tentatively, D is TRBD1 (5 bases). This TCR was recovered from a woman aged 18 to 35 in good health and CMV-seronegative. Sequenced: PBMCs. This chain's CDR3 is CASSSRDSLPGNTIYF. In DNA, the CDR3 is TGTGCCAGCAGTTCCAGGGATAGCCTTCCTGGAAACACCATATATTTT.